A selection of T cell receptor beta chains follows, all from one sample in a study of blood T cells in healthy people across ages. TCRdb reprocessed the 5' RACE reads via MiXCR and lists one record per CDR3 protein. The repertoire holds around 800,000 distinct CDR3 sequences, with under 30% as singletons. The sample was also linked to a second study, of T cells of mothers and their children.

Sequencing was carried out using blood. All receptors derive from a boy younger than 18 in good health. Each CDR3 is given with its conserved first and last residue. Each record gives: D gene, V gene, clone size, J gene, CDR3 protein. The D gene is left open where the match is weak. Clone size is not always given. Where it is, it says once, few, many or a class for expanded clones.

d_gene: NA; v_gene: TRBV6-1; abundance: once; j_gene: TRBJ1-2; CDR3aa: CATIPILNYGYTF
d_gene: NA; v_gene: TRBV20-1; abundance: NA; j_gene: TRBJ1-1; CDR3aa: CSARQGMNTEAFF
d_gene: NA; v_gene: TRBV3-1; abundance: few; j_gene: TRBJ2-5; CDR3aa: CASSQPQGRETQYF
d_gene: TRBD1; v_gene: TRBV7-2; abundance: NA; j_gene: NA; CDR3aa: CASSFSGTGSNEQYF
d_gene: NA; v_gene: TRBV14; abundance: NA; j_gene: TRBJ2-4; CDR3aa: CASSQEHPSLAKNIQYF
d_gene: NA; v_gene: TRBV6-1; abundance: NA; j_gene: TRBJ1-5; CDR3aa: CASSGETTQSNQPQHF
d_gene: TRBD1; v_gene: TRBV5-1; abundance: many; j_gene: TRBJ1-4; CDR3aa: CASSRDSNEKLFF
d_gene: TRBD2; v_gene: TRBV20-1; abundance: NA; j_gene: TRBJ2-5; CDR3aa: CSATGTSEETQYF
d_gene: NA; v_gene: TRBV21-1; abundance: many; j_gene: NA; CDR3aa: CASRDRYNEQFF
d_gene: NA; v_gene: TRBV6-2/TRBV6-3; abundance: few; j_gene: TRBJ2-2; CDR3aa: CASRPGSGELFF